Listed here are 15 T cell receptor beta chains from one sample, sequenced in a study of prognosis after radiotherapy for stage I lung cancer. The study amplified the TCR beta CDR3 region from genomic DNA. This amplification was carried out by two rounds of multiplex PCR. The use of primers specific to each TRBV and TRBJ gene characterized first-round PCR. TCRdb passed the multiplex PCR reads through MiXCR, listing each CDR3 protein once. The table lists around 60,000 distinct CDR3 sequences, about a quarter of them singletons. This specimen was PBMCs, taken before or after stereotactic body radiation therapy (not recorded which). Receptors originate from a donor over 45 with non-small cell lung cancer.

The chain couples TRBV19 to TRBJ1-5; 7 positions agree with TRBD1. Trimming at V came to 7 bases and at J to 3 bases, leaving 9 bases not matched to a gene. Germline CDR1 LNHDA, CDR2 SQIVND (reference sequence). The CDR3 runs 15 residues. The CDR3 loop reads CASIPGTVFNQPQHF. The CDR3 DNA sequence: TGTGCCAGTATTCCCGGGACAGTGTTCAATCAGCCCCAGCATTTT.

This clonotype was seen many times. A junction boundary mismatches the germline segment, possibly from a read error. The chain combines TRBV30 with TRBJ1-6; D gene uncertain. This CDR3 is 12 amino acids long. From germline, CDR1 is GTSNPN and CDR2 SVGIG (reference sequence). In DNA, the CDR3 is TGTGCCTGGAGTGTATACCGATCACCCCTCTACTTT. Protein sequence: CAWSVYRSPLYF.

This clonotype was recorded at least ten times. V gene TRBV3-1 combines with J gene TRBJ1-2, with D maybe TRBD1 (5 bases). The ends were cut back, 4 bases at V and 6 bases at J, with 18 bases in the middle. This CDR3 spans 15 amino acids. CDR1 and CDR2 from the germline V gene are LGHDT and YNNKEL (reference sequence). CDR3 loop: CASSPAEDQGDGYTF. In nucleotides, the CDR3 is TGTGCCAGCAGCCCTGCGGAGGACCAGGGCGATGGCTACACCTTC.

This clonotype came up many times. The chain joins TRBV18 to TRBJ1-6; D remains unclear. Germline V lookup: CDR1 KGHSH, CDR2 LQKENI. V lost 6 bases, J lost 0 bases, and 6 bases lay in between. The CDR3 is 14 amino acids. CDR3 amino acids: CASSPLSYNSPLHF. The CDR3 DNA reads as TGTGCCAGCTCTCCCCTCTCCTATAATTCACCCCTCCACTTT.

This clonotype was recorded many times. This chain links TRBV2 with TRBJ2-3; 14 bases are shared with TRBD2. Germline V gives CDR1 SNHLY, CDR2 FYNNEI. With V trimmed by 4 bases and J by 6 bases, 6 bases remained unmatched. This CDR3 is 16 amino acids long. CDR3 bases: TGTGCCAGCAGTGCTCGACTAGCGGGGGGGCGGGATACGCAGTATTTT. Translation gives CASSARLAGGRDTQYF.

Turning to this clonotype: A single base is all that separates this from a far larger clone, so a read error is likely. This chain connects TRBV6-4 to TRBJ1-2; D is undetermined. The CDR3 is made up of 13 amino acids. V was shortened by 6 bases and J by 4 bases, with 12 bases between the two germline ends. Germline CDR1 reads MRHNA; CDR2 reads SNTAGT. CDR3 nucleotide sequence: TGTGCCAGCAGGGCGTGGCAGTTCTATGGCTACACCTTC. This sequence encodes CASRAWQFYGYTF.

To note about this clonotype: A far larger clone is one nucleotide away, so this likely arose from a read error. The chain uses TRBV6-9 and TRBJ2-7; perhaps TRBD1 as D (5 bases). The CDR3 runs to 18 residues. V was shortened by 2 bases and J by 0 bases, with 20 bases between the two germline ends. Germline CDR1 and CDR2: MNHGY and SVAAGI. This CDR3 is CASSYARRPHDSSYEQYF. CDR3 nucleotide sequence: TGTGCCAGCAGTTATGCAAGAAGACCTCATGACAGCTCCTACGAGCAGTACTTC.

The chain joins TRBV7-9 to TRBJ2-1, with 14 nucleotides matching TRBD2. V lost 5 bases, J lost 3 bases, and 9 bases stayed unmatched. Germline V gene lookup returns CDR1 SEHNR and CDR2 FQNEAQ (reference sequence). This CDR3 region has 18 residues. CDR3 in DNA: TGTGCCAGCAGCCACGCCGGGACTAGCGGGGGTTTCTACAATGAGCAGTTCTTC. This translates into CASSHAGTSGGFYNEQFF.

A remark on this clonotype: A much larger clone is a single base away; this may be a read error. The CDR3 DNA reads as TGCGGTGCTATCGGTCGGGGACAGGAGAGGGTCTTC. It encodes CGAIGRGQERVF. The genes are TRBV20-1 and TRBJ2-1, with 8 bases that match TRBD1. CDR3 length: 12 amino acids. CDR1 is DFQATT and CDR2 is SNEGSKA in the germline V gene (reference sequence).

This clonotype has a count of ten or more. The J gene is TRBJ2-3, the V gene TRBV10-3; D unclear. The CDR3 length is 13 residues. With 7 bases removed from V and 3 bases from J, the gap between germline ends came to 11 bases. CDR1 is ENHRY, CDR2 SYGVKD, per germline. This CDR3 is CAIKVLGTDTQYF. CDR3 coding DNA: TGTGCCATCAAGGTCCTGGGAACAGATACGCAGTATTTT.

This clonotype was detected many times. The chain carries TRBV11-3 and TRBJ1-5; tentative D call: TRBD1 (6 bases). Germline lookup yields CDR1 SGHNT and CDR2 YENEEA. The CDR3 spans 15 residues. Trimming shortened V by 5 bases and J by 2 bases, and 13 bases separated the two germline ends. The CDR3 spells CASSAIAGGNQPQHF. CDR3 DNA: TGTGCCAGCAGCGCGATTGCAGGGGGCAATCAGCCCCAGCATTTT.

The table lists this clonotype with many counts. CDR3 protein: CASSYDRTRLETQYF. In DNA form, the CDR3 reads TGTGCCAGCAGTTACGACAGGACTCGACTGGAGACCCAGTACTTC. V usage is TRBV27 and J usage is TRBJ2-5; D is possibly TRBD1 (6 bases). Germline lookup yields CDR1 MNHEY and CDR2 SMNVEV (reference sequence). Trimming removed 4 bases from V and 5 bases from J, with 17 bases in between. This CDR3 is built from 15 residues.

This clonotype was picked up many times. The chain is built from TRBV6-1 and TRBJ1-3, with D unclear. Germline CDR1 and CDR2: MNHNS and SASEGT. V lost 5 bases and J 8 bases, leaving 10 bases between the germline ends. The CDR3 consists of 12 residues. CDR3 sequence (DNA): TGTGCCAGCAGTCTTGGGGTAGACACCATATATTTT. It codes for CASSLGVDTIYF.

V is TRBV19 and J is TRBJ2-3; no definite D call. Germline loops: CDR1 LNHDA, CDR2 SQIVND (reference sequence). V lost 7 bases and J 7 bases, leaving 24 bases between the germline ends. This CDR3 has 16 residues. In DNA, the CDR3 is TGTGCCAGTATCCCCGTGGGGTCCCATGGGGATTATACGCAGTATTTT. This codes for CASIPVGSHGDYTQYF.

This clonotype occurred many times. This chain joins TRBV19 and TRBJ2-1, with D unresolved. The CDR3 is 15 amino acids. Trimming left V 1 base short and J 1 base short, with 8 bases between. In germline, CDR1 is LNHDA, CDR2 SQIVND (reference sequence). The CDR3 sequence: CASSIGQRSYNEQFF. DNA for the CDR3: TGTGCCAGTAGTATAGGGCAGAGGTCCTACAATGAGCAGTTCTTC.